This TCR beta chain originates from a study of CD4+ T cells in melanoma. Overall study results and limits: A reported correlation linked neoantigen-specific CD4+ T cells to CD8+, macrophage and B cell function. Neoantigen-specific CD4+ T cells in melanoma reportedly had diverse differentiation states.

For this clone: Its target is unknown.

TCRdb's copy holds only in-frame clones and misses some; the assay was immunoSEQ multiplex PCR. Among 9,500 to 10,000 clones listed, roughly 70% were seen once. The germline V gene has CDR1 SGHAT and CDR2 FQNNGV. V was shortened by 1 base and J by 2 bases, with 4 bases between the two germline ends. This CDR3 contains 13 residues. J is TRBJ2-3 and V is TRBV11-2; D gene ambiguous. The sequence came from a human donor with melanoma. What was sequenced was cells from a culture (not recorded whether cultured in vitro). CDR3: CASSLGITDTQYF. DNA of the CDR3: TGTGCCAGCAGCTTAGGCATCACAGATACGCAGTATTTT. The entire variable domain, with the rest obtained from reference TRBV11-2 and TRBJ2-3, is as follows: EAGVAQSPRYKIIEKRQSVAFWCNPISGHATLYWYQQILGQGPKLLIQFQNNGVVDDSQLPKDRFSAERLKGVDSTLKIQPAKLEDSAVYLCASSLGITDTQYFGPGTRLTVL.